This is a list of T cell receptor beta chains from one sample in a study of T cell repertoires in cytomegalovirus infection. TCRdb reprocessed the reads with MiXCR, giving one entry per CDR3 protein. The table has approximately 110,000 distinct CDR3 sequences, roughly a tenth seen once. For these receptors, no antigen is known. Sequenced input: PBMCs, sequenced either directly or after in vitro stimulation (not recorded which). These receptors were obtained from a human donor in good health (CMV status not recorded). Some clones in this sample may be carry-over from other donors' samples. Each CDR3 is given with its conserved first and last residue. The D gene is left open where the match is weak. Some rows have no size entry. The others give once, few or many, or a class for an expanded clone.

>few|16|TRBV7-8|TRBJ2-7|TRBD2
TGTGCCAGCAGCCTAGTTAGCGGGAGGGCTTCCTACGAGCAGTACTTC
CASSLVSGRASYEQYF
>many|21|TRBV7-6|TRBJ2-1|TRBD1
TGTGCCAGCAGTCGCCCAAACCGGACAGGGGGCAGGATGGTAGCGGGCAATGAGCAGTTCTTC
CASSRPNRTGGRMVAGNEQFF
>-|12|TRBV9|TRBJ2-2|-
TGTGCCAGCAGCGTAGTTCAGGGGGAGCTGTTTTTT
CASSVVQGELFF
>few|14|TRBV12-3/TRBV12-4|TRBJ2-1|-
TGTGCCACCGGCGGGTCTTCCCGCGCCACTGAGCAGTTCTTC
CATGGSSRATEQFF
>many|13|TRBV2|TRBJ2-1|-
TGTGCCAGCAGTCTCTCCCGCCGGGATGAGCAGTTCTTC
CASSLSRRDEQFF
>many|12|TRBV7-9|TRBJ1-2|-
TGTGCCAGCAGCCCCGAGGACTATGGCTACACCTTC
CASSPEDYGYTF
>few|16|TRBV15|TRBJ2-7|TRBD2
TGTGCCACCAGCAGAGGGGGCGGGGGGCAGAACTACGAGCAGTACTTC
CATSRGGGGQNYEQYF
>many|12|TRBV7-9|TRBJ1-1|-
TGTGCCAGCAGCTTAGTCATCACTGAAGCTTTCTTT
CASSLVITEAFF
>many|14|TRBV4-1|TRBJ2-7|TRBD2
TGCGCCAGCAGCCTCGGGCAGCGGGGGGACGAGCAGTACTTC
CASSLGQRGDEQYF
>-|16|TRBV7-8|TRBJ1-5|-
TGTGCCAGCAGCCCGGCCACGAGAAGCCTTAATCAGCCCCAGCATTTT
CASSPATRSLNQPQHF
>many|15|TRBV28|TRBJ2-4|TRBD1
TGTGCCAGCACCTTGACAGGGTTAGCCAAAAACATTCAGTACTTC
CASTLTGLAKNIQYF
>many|17|TRBV10-3|TRBJ2-6|-
TGTGCCATCAGAGGAGGGACAGATCATTCTGGGGCCAACGTCCTGACTTTC
CAIRGGTDHSGANVLTF
>-|13|TRBV20-1|TRBJ2-5|-
TGCAGTGCTTTTGGGGGGGGGCCAGAGACCCAGTACTTC
CSAFGGGPETQYF
>many|17|TRBV5-4|TRBJ2-3|-
TGTGCCAGCAGCTCACCTCATTGGTACCAGAACACAGATACGCAGTATTTT
CASSSPHWYQNTDTQYF
>few|17|TRBV15|TRBJ1-6|-
TGTGCCACCAGCAGAGATATTTTCCGCTCCTATAATTCACCCCTCCACTTT
CATSRDIFRSYNSPLHF
>many|14|TRBV20-1|TRBJ2-1|TRBD2
TGCAGTGCAAAACTAGCGTCCTCCTACAATGAGCAGTTCTTC
CSAKLASSYNEQFF
>few|16|TRBV19|TRBJ1-1|-
TGTGCCAGTAGTAGTGGACCCCAAGGTTGGGGGACTGAAGCTTTCTTT
CASSSGPQGWGTEAFF
>many|15|TRBV6-2/TRBV6-3|TRBJ1-2|-
TGTGCCAGCAGTCGACGACCTGAGACTAACTATGGCTACACCTTC
CASSRRPETNYGYTF
>-|16|TRBV9|TRBJ2-3|TRBD2
TGTGCCAGCAGCGTAGGGTCTAGCGGAACCACAGATACGCAGTATTTT
CASSVGSSGTTDTQYF
>-|13|TRBV11-2|TRBJ2-1|-
TGTGCCAGCAGCTCGGGCGGTGGCAATGAGCAGTTCTTC
CASSSGGGNEQFF
>many|16|TRBV7-6|TRBJ1-5|-
TGTGCCAGCAGCTTAGGCGTAGGGGTCAGCAATCAGCCCCAGCATTTT
CASSLGVGVSNQPQHF
>many|14|TRBV7-2|TRBJ2-7|TRBD2
TGTGCCAGCAGCACTAGCGGGGGTCCCCTCGAGCAGTACTTC
CASSTSGGPLEQYF
>few|13|TRBV12-3/TRBV12-4|TRBJ1-1|TRBD1
TGTGCCAGCAGCAACACAGGGGACACTGAAGCTTTCTTT
CASSNTGDTEAFF
>-|20|TRBV5-4|TRBJ1-5|-
TGTGCCAGCAGCCTTCACCGGACGGAGACACTAAGGGTACGCAATCAGCCCCAGCATTTT
CASSLHRTETLRVRNQPQHF
>few|13|TRBV5-4|TRBJ2-5|-
TGTGCCAGCAGCTTGGACAGGGATGAGACCCAGTACTTC
CASSLDRDETQYF
>once|14|TRBV12-3/TRBV12-4|TRBJ2-1|-
TGTGCCAGCAGTTCTCGCGGTGGGTACAATGAGCAGTTCTTC
CASSSRGGYNEQFF
>few|20|TRBV5-6|TRBJ2-6|-
TGTGCCAGCAGCTTGGCTATTGAACAGGTCGACATCTCTGGGGCCAACGTCCTGACTTTC
CASSLAIEQVDISGANVLTF
>few|15|TRBV6-2/TRBV6-3|TRBJ2-7|-
TGTGCCAGCAGGAGCCCACGTGGCAGCAGCTACGAGCAGTACTTC
CASRSPRGSSYEQYF
>many|13|TRBV7-2|TRBJ1-2|-
TGTGCCAGCAGCTTAGACGGTACCTATGGCTACACCTTC
CASSLDGTYGYTF
>-|15|TRBV6-2/TRBV6-3|TRBJ2-7|-
TGTGCCAGCAGGGGAGGCGGAGGGGGCGAAGGGGAGCAGTACTTC
CASRGGGGGEGEQYF
>few|17|TRBV6-6|TRBJ2-2|TRBD2
TGTGCCAGCAGTTACTCGAGACTAGCGGGGAACACCGGGGAGCTGTTTTTT
CASSYSRLAGNTGELFF
>few|15|TRBV6-4|TRBJ2-1|-
TGTGCCAGCAGTGACTCAGCGGGCTCCTACAATGAGCAGTTCTTC
CASSDSAGSYNEQFF
>few|14|TRBV5-4|TRBJ2-1|TRBD1
TGTGCCAGCAGCTGGGGACAGGGGGCTGACGAGCAGTTCTTC
CASSWGQGADEQFF
>-|12|TRBV7-4|TRBJ2-5|-
TGTGCCAGCAGCTTCCCTCTCGGGGCCCAGTACTTC
CASSFPLGAQYF
>many|12|TRBV7-2|TRBJ2-3|TRBD2
TGTGCCAGCAGCCCGGGGGGGGATACGCAGTATTTT
CASSPGGDTQYF
>-|11|TRBV10-3|TRBJ2-5|TRBD1
TGTGCCATCGGGACAGGGGAGACCCAGTACTTC
CAIGTGETQYF
>many|18|TRBV7-2|TRBJ1-2|TRBD1
TGTGCCAGCAGCTTAGCACACCTATCCGGGACAGGGGGTTATGGCTACACCTTC
CASSLAHLSGTGGYGYTF
>many|15|TRBV6-5|TRBJ2-7|TRBD2
TGTGCCAGCTCTCCCGGGACTAGCGGGACCTACGAGCAGTACTTC
CASSPGTSGTYEQYF
>few|13|TRBV27|TRBJ1-1|-
TGTGCCAACAGCGATTTAAAGAACACTGAAGCTTTCTTT
CANSDLKNTEAFF